The rows below give T cell receptor beta chains drawn from one sample of a study of T cells in localized non-small cell lung cancer. The repertoire was sequenced with immunoSEQ multiplex PCR; TCRdb's copy has only in-frame clones and lacks some. The sample yields about 28,000 clones, 92% seen once. The source material was peripheral blood mononuclear cells, sampled before any cancer treatment. The receptors were gathered from a woman aged 35-70 years with stage III lung adenocarcinoma. Each CDR3 is given with its conserved first and last residue.

V gene	J gene	CDR3 protein
TRBV5-1	TRBJ2-1	CASGGTGGSLEQFF
TRBV15	TRBJ2-3	CATSRDRGLAGEKDTQYF
TRBV5-4	TRBJ2-1	CASSFTRDRDNEQFF
TRBV13	TRBJ2-7	CASSFGRIGDEQYF
TRBV6-5	TRBJ1-5	CASSYTASSNQPQHF
TRBV29-1	TRBJ2-1	CSGGEVEQFF
TRBV6-1	TRBJ2-7	CASSNPYREQYF
TRBV6-5	TRBJ2-6	CASSYSSGANVLTF
TRBV7-8	TRBJ2-6	CASSLYGVPGANVLTF
TRBV19	TRBJ1-4	CASSIPTGNNEKLFF
TRBV7-2	TRBJ1-3	CASSLGRVNTIYF
TRBV6-5	TRBJ2-1	CASSYGGTGDWFF
TRBV6-1	TRBJ1-4	CASSELGRTNEKLFF
TRBV2	TRBJ2-7	CASRREVGSYEQYF
TRBV7-2	TRBJ2-2	CASSRIRSGELFF
TRBV5-1	TRBJ2-1	CASSLGQVADEQFF
TRBV27	TRBJ2-2	CASSSTGQVHTGELFF
TRBV11-3	TRBJ2-1	CASSLGGVGYNEQFF
TRBV5-1	TRBJ2-7	CASSPGQGSYEQYF
TRBV30	TRBJ1-2	CAGVGFNYGYTF
TRBV7-2	TRBJ2-7	CASSQTGLLGEQYF
TRBV11-3	TRBJ2-7	CASSRDRDTYEQYF
TRBV30	TRBJ2-1	CAWSVGRYNEQFF
TRBV6-5	TRBJ2-7	CASGPRGAGEQYF
TRBV2	TRBJ1-4	CASNWWGQGCEKLFF
TRBV4-3	TRBJ2-1	CASSLTGPGDNEQFF
TRBV18	TRBJ1-4	CASSPTLGGDEKLFF
TRBV19	TRBJ1-5	CVSSIEPSNQPQHF
TRBV10-2	TRBJ2-7	CASSLSYEQYF
TRBV6-1	TRBJ2-2	CAITGTLNTGELFF
TRBV2	TRBJ2-7	CASSEDRVLSYEQYF
TRBV5-1	TRBJ1-1	CASSPGATGGTEAFF
TRBV11-2	TRBJ2-2	CASSSSGRGRGNTGELFF